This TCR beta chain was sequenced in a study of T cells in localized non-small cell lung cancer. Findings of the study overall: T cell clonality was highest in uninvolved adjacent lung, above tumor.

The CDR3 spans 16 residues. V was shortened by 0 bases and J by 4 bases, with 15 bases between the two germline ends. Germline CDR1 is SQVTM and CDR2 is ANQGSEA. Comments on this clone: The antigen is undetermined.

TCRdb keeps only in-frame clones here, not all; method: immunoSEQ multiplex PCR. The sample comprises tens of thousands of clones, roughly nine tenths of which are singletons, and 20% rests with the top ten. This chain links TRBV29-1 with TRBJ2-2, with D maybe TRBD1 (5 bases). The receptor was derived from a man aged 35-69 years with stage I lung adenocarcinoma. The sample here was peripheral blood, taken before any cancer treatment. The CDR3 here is CSVEDPGEGVTGELFF. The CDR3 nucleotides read TGCAGCGTTGAAGATCCGGGTGAAGGGGTCACCGGGGAGCTGTTTTTT.